This T cell receptor beta chain was observed in a study of blood T cell repertoires in COVID-19. Across the whole study: Samples taken during acute and convalescent COVID-19 were collected in the United States, Italy and Spain. In each case, the material was cDNA or gDNA derived from T cells, B-cell-depleted T cells, or PBMCs.

CDR3 length: 18 residues. Per germline, CDR1 MGHRA and CDR2 YSYEKL. J was trimmed by 3 bases and V by 0 bases; bases with no gene match: 12. Authors' data handling: By means of reference gene primer amplification, nucleated cell counts were estimated. TCRdb's copy holds only in-frame clones and misses some; the assay was immunoSEQ multiplex PCR. The V and J calls and clone size come from that table; D and trimming were worked out from the DNA. The table has some 120,000 clones, 88% seen once. Sequencing was done on a sample of peripheral blood. This receptor was obtained from a human donor in a cohort sampled during active COVID-19. J is TRBJ1-2 and V is TRBV4-1, with 8 bases aligning to TRBD1. CDR3 DNA: TGCGCCAGCAGCCAAGATCGATTCAGGACAGGGAAATACTATGGCTACACCTTC. Translated, it gives CASSQDRFRTGKYYGYTF.